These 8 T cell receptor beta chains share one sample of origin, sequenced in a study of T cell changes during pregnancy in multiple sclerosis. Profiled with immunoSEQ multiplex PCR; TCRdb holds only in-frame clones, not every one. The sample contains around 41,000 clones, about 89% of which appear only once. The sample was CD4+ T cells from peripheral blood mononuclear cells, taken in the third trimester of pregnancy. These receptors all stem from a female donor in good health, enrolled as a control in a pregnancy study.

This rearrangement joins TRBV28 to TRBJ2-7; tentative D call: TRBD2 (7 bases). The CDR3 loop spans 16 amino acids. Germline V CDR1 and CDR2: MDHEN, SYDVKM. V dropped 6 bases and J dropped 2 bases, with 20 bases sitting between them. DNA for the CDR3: TGTGCCAGCAGCCCTGGGGGGGGCGAAAGAACCTACGAGCAGTACTTC. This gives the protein CASSPGGGERTYEQYF.

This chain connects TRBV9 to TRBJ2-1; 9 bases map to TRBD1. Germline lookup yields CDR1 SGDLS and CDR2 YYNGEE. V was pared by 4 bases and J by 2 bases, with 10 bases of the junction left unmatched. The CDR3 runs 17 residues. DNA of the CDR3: TGTGCCAGCAGCCCTAACCCCGGGACAGGGACCTACAATGAGCAGTTCTTC. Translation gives CASSPNPGTGTYNEQFF.

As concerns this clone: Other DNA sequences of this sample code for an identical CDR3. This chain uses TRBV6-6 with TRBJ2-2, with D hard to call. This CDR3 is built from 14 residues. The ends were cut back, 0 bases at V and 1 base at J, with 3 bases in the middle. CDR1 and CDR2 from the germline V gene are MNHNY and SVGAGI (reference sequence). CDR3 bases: TGTGCCAGCAGTTACTCCTTGAACACCGGGGAGCTGTTTTTT. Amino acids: CASSYSLNTGELFF.

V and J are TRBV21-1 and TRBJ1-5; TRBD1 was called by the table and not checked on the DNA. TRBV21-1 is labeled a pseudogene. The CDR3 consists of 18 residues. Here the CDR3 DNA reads TGTGCCAGGCCCAGACTTAAGGGACAGGGGATTAGCAATCAGCCCCAGCATTTT. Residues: CARPRLKGQGISNQPQHF.

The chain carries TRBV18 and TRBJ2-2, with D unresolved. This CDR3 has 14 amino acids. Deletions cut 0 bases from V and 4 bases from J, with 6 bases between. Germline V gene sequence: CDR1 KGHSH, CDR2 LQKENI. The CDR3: CASSPPSVTGELFF. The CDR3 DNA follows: TGTGCCAGCTCACCACCGAGCGTCACCGGGGAGCTGTTTTTT.

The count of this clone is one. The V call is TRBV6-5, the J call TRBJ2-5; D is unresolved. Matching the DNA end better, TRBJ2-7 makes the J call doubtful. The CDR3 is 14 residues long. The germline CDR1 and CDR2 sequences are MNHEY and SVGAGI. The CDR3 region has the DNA TGTGCCAGCAGTTACTCGAATCGACAATACGAGCAGTACTTC. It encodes CASSYSNRQYEQYF.

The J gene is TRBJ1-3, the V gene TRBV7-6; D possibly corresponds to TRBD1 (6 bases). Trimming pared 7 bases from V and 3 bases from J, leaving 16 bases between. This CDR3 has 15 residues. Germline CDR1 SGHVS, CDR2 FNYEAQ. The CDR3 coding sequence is TGTGCCAGCAACCCCGCCCCAGGGGATGGAAACACCATATATTTT. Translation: CASNPAPGDGNTIYF.

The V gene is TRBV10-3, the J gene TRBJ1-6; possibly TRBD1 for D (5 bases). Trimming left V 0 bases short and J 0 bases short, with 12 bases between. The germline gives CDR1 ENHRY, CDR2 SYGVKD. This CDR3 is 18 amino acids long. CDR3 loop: CAISESRDQSSYNSPLHF. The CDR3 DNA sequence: TGTGCCATCAGTGAGTCGCGGGACCAAAGCTCCTATAATTCACCCCTCCACTTT.